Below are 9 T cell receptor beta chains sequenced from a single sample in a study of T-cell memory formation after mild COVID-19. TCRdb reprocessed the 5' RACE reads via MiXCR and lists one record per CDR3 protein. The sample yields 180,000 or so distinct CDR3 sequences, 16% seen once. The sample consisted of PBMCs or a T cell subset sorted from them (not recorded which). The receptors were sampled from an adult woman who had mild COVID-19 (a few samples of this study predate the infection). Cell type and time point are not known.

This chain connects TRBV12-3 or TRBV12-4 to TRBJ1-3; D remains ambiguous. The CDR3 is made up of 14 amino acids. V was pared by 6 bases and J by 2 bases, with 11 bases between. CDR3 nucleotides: TGTGCCAGCAGCCCGGGATGGACTGGAAACACCATATATTTT. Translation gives CASSPGWTGNTIYF.

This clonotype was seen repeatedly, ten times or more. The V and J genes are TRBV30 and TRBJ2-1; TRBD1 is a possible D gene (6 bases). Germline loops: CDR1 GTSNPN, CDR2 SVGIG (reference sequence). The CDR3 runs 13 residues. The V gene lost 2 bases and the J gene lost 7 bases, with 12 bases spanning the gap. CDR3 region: CAWSSRRGNEQFF. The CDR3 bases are TGTGCCTGGAGTTCGCGCAGGGGTAATGAGCAGTTCTTC.

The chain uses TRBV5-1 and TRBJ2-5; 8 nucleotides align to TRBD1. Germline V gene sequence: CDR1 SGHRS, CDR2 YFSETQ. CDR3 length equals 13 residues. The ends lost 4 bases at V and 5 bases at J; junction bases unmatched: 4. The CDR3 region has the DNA TGCGCCAGCAGCCCAGGGGGCGCGGAGACCCAGTACTTC. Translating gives CASSPGGAETQYF.

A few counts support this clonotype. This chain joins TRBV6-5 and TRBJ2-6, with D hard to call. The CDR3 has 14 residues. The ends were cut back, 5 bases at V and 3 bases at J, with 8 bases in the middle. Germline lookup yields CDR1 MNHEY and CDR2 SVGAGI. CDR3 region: CASSNIYGANVLTF. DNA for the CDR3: TGTGCCAGCAGTAACATTTATGGGGCCAACGTCCTGACTTTC.

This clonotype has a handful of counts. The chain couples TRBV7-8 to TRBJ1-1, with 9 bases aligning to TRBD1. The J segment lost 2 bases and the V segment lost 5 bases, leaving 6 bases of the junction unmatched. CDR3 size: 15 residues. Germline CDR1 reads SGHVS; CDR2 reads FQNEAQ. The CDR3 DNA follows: TGTGCCAGCAGCCCTGAGGACAGGGGAAACACTGAAGCTTTCTTT. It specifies CASSPEDRGNTEAFF. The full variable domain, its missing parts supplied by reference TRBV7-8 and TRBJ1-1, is GAGVSQSPRYKVAKRGQDVALRCDPISGHVSLFWYQQALGQGPEFLTYFQNEAQLDKSGLPSDRFFAERPEGSVSTLKIQRTQQEDSAVYLCASSPEDRGNTEAFFGQGTRLTVV.

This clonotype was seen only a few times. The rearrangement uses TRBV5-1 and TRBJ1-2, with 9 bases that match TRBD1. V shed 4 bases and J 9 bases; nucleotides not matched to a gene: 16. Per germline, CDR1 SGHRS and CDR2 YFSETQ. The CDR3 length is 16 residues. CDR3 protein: CASSTEGQGLSSSYTF. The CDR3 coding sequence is TGCGCCAGCAGCACGGAGGGACAGGGCCTCTCGTCGAGCTACACCTTC.

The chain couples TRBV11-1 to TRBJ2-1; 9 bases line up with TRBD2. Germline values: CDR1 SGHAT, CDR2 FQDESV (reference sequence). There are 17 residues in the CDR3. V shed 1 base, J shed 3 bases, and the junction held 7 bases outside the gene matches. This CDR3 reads CASSLGSGREGYNEQFF. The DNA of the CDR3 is TGTGCCAGCAGCTTAGGCTCAGGGCGGGAGGGCTACAATGAGCAGTTCTTC.

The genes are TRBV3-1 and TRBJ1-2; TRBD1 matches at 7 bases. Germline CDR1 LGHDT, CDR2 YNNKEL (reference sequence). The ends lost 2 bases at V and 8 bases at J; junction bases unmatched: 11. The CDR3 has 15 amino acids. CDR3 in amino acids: CASSQFGGRGYGYTF. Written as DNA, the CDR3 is TGTGCCAGCAGCCAATTTGGTGGCAGGGGGTACGGCTACACCTTC.

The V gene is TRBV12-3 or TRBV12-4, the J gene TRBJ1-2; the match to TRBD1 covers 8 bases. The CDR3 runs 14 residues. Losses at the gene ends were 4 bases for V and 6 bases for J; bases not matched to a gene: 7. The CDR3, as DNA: TGTGCCAGCAGTTGGAGCAAGACAGGGGATGGCTACACCTTC. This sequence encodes CASSWSKTGDGYTF.